The 9 T cell receptor beta chains in this list originate from one sample, sequenced in a study of blood T cell repertoires in COVID-19. Here immunoSEQ multiplex PCR was the method, and the copy in TCRdb shows in-frame clones only, minus some. Of a few hundred thousand clones in the sample, around 87% were seen once. Specimen: PBMCs or T cells enriched from blood (not recorded which). These receptors came from a man aged 35 to 55 in a cohort exposed to, infected with or recovered from COVID-19 (not recorded which).

The V call is TRBV5-1, the J call TRBJ1-3; D not resolved. The germline CDR1 and CDR2 sequences are SGHRS and YFSETQ. The CDR3 covers 12 residues. V was trimmed by 8 bases and J by 3 bases, leaving 9 bases between them. This chain's CDR3 is CARGGSGNTIYF. The CDR3 DNA follows: TGCGCCAGAGGAGGTAGTGGAAACACCATATATTTT.

The J gene is TRBJ2-7, the V gene TRBV7-9; possible D gene TRBD1, 6 bases. Looked up from germline, CDR1 is SEHNR and CDR2 is FQNEAQ (reference sequence). V dropped 0 bases and J dropped 3 bases, with 9 bases sitting between them. The CDR3 has 14 residues. CDR3 sequence reads: CASSLASRGYEQYF. As DNA, the CDR3 is TGTGCCAGCAGCTTAGCGAGCAGGGGCTACGAGCAGTACTTC.

The V call is TRBV5-1, the J call TRBJ2-2; 14 nucleotides agree with TRBD2. The CDR3 is 17 residues long. CDR1 and CDR2 from the germline V gene are SGHRS and YFSETQ. Trimming cost V 4 bases and J 3 bases; bases outside gene matches: 5. The CDR3 DNA follows: TGCGCCAGCAGCCCTGGACTAGCGGGAGGATACACCGGGGAGCTGTTTTTT. Translating gives CASSPGLAGGYTGELFF.

V usage is TRBV7-9 and J usage is TRBJ2-1; 8 nucleotides align to TRBD1. Germline lookup yields CDR1 SEHNR and CDR2 FQNEAQ (reference sequence). Losses at the gene ends were 2 bases for V and 8 bases for J; bases not matched to a gene: 5. The CDR3 spans 14 residues. The CDR3 region is CASSLIDRGDEQFF. In DNA form, the CDR3 reads TGTGCCAGCAGCTTAATAGACAGGGGTGATGAGCAGTTCTTC.

This clone has a handful of counts. In DNA, the CDR3 is TGTGCCAGCAGCGCTAGCTCCTACGAGCAGTACTTC. Encoded protein: CASSASSYEQYF. This chain links TRBV7-9 with TRBJ2-7; D is unclear. Trimming stripped 5 bases from V and 0 bases from J, with 5 bases between. This CDR3 is 12 amino acids long. The germline CDR1 and CDR2 sequences are SEHNR and FQNEAQ (reference sequence).

The chain employs TRBV30 and TRBJ1-6; no reliable D call. The V and J ends lost 3 bases and 5 bases respectively, with 8 bases between them. The CDR3 is 13 amino acids. Germline-derived CDR1 and CDR2 are GTSNPN and SVGIG (reference sequence). The CDR3 bases are TGTGCCTGGAGGGAGAACAATAATTCACCCCTCCACTTT. This encodes CAWRENNNSPLHF.

V is TRBV7-2 and J is TRBJ1-2, with no clear D. The CDR3 extends over 14 amino acids. The germline CDR1 and CDR2 sequences are SGHTA and FQGNSA. Trimming removed 5 bases from V and 4 bases from J, with 14 bases in between. The chain's CDR3 is CASSLTAPGYGYTF. The CDR3 region has the DNA TGTGCCAGCAGCCTGACTGCTCCCGGCTATGGCTACACCTTC.

The rearrangement joins TRBV10-3 to TRBJ1-1, with D possibly being TRBD1 (5 bases). Trimming left V 6 bases short and J 0 bases short, with 14 bases between. CDR3 length: 15 residues. Per the germline V gene, CDR1 is ENHRY and CDR2 is SYGVKD. CDR3 protein: CAIRPSGFMNTEAFF. As DNA, the CDR3 is TGTGCCATCAGACCCTCAGGGTTTATGAACACTGAAGCTTTCTTT.

The V call is TRBV16, the J call TRBJ1-1; D is uncertain. The CDR3 runs to 15 residues. Trimming took 1 base from V and 4 from J, leaving 13 bases between them. Germline loops: CDR1 KGHSY, CDR2 FQNENV. The CDR3 DNA sequence: TGTGCCAGCAGCCAATTGTTCGGGGAACTCACTGAAGCTTTCTTT. As protein: CASSQLFGELTEAFF.